The 21 T cell receptor beta chains given below trace back to one sample, sequenced in a study of OX40 agonist ivuxolimab in advanced cancers. Here immunoSEQ multiplex PCR was the method, and the copy in TCRdb shows in-frame clones only, minus some. Of about 100,000 clones detected, roughly 95% appear once; the ten largest clones hold approximately 0.18%. Sequenced material: CD4+ or CD8+ T cells sorted from blood, taken in a trial of the OX40 agonist ivuxolimab. These receptors came from an adult with an advanced solid tumor such as melanoma, head and neck, liver or kidney cancer.

The V gene is TRBV5-1, the J gene TRBJ2-5; 10 bases line up with TRBD1. Germline V gene data show CDR1 as SGHRS and CDR2 as YFSETQ. Germline trimming cut 2 bases from V and 1 base from J; bases unmatched to any gene: 2. The CDR3 is 15 amino acids. Written as DNA, the CDR3 is TGCGCCAGCAGCTTCGGGACAGGGGTCCAAGAGACCCAGTACTTC. It translates to CASSFGTGVQETQYF. Complete variable domain (other parts from reference TRBV5-1 and TRBJ2-5): KAGVTQTPRYLIKTRGQQVTLSCSPISGHRSVSWYQQTPGQGLQFLFEYFSETQRNKGNFPGRFSGRQFSNSRSEMNVSTLELGDSALYLCASSFGTGVQETQYFGPGTRLLVL.

The rearrangement joins TRBV7-2 to TRBJ2-3; 14 bases agree with TRBD2. The germline CDR1 and CDR2 sequences are SGHTA and FQGNSA. The CDR3 totals 15 residues. V gave up 5 bases and J gave up 8 bases; unmatched junction bases: 6. In DNA form, the CDR3 reads TGTGCCAGCAGCCCCGGGACTAGCGGGGGAGGTACGCAGTATTTT. Translating it yields CASSPGTSGGGTQYF.

The chain couples TRBV5-1 to TRBJ1-5; 7 nucleotides match TRBD1. Germline CDR1 and CDR2: SGHRS and YFSETQ. Germline trimming cut 4 bases from V and 6 bases from J; bases unmatched to any gene: 7. This CDR3 spans 14 amino acids. CDR3 sequence (DNA): TGCGCCAGCAGCACAGGGACAGTAGGTCAGCCCCAGCATTTT. Translation gives CASSTGTVGQPQHF.

V and J are TRBV7-9 and TRBJ1-6, with D uncertain. The CDR3 contains 13 residues. V shed 3 bases and J shed 7 bases, with 7 bases lying between them. Germline V CDR1 and CDR2: SEHNR, FQNEAQ (reference sequence). CDR3 sequence: CASSFGPNSPLHF. CDR3 DNA sequence: TGTGCCAGCAGCTTCGGACCCAATTCACCCCTCCACTTT.

The chain links TRBV4-1 to TRBJ2-3; 10 positions agree with TRBD2. V was pared by 5 bases and J by 5 bases, with 16 bases of the junction left unmatched. Germline CDR1 MGHRA, CDR2 YSYEKL. The CDR3 is 18 amino acids. The DNA of the CDR3 is TGCGCCAGCAGCTTAACTCTAGCCCATAGCGGGGGGAAAGATACGCAGTATTTT. Translating it yields CASSLTLAHSGGKDTQYF.

The chain has TRBV5-4 and TRBJ2-3, with a possible D match to TRBD2 (6 bases). V was pared by 0 bases and J by 4 bases, with 9 bases between. The CDR3 spans 14 residues. Per germline, CDR1 SGHNT and CDR2 YYREEE (reference sequence). The CDR3 DNA reads as TGTGCCAGCAGCTTGGCGGGAGCGGCAGATACGCAGTATTTT. It codes for CASSLAGAADTQYF.

The chain recombines TRBV30 with TRBJ1-5, with TRBD1 as a possible D gene (5 bases). The CDR3 totals 13 residues. V lost 3 bases to trimming and J lost 3 bases, with 9 bases between them. Germline assignment: CDR1 GTSNPN and CDR2 SVGIG (reference sequence). CDR3 region: CAWSLGLNQPQHF. The CDR3 nucleotides read TGTGCCTGGAGCTTGGGGCTCAATCAGCCCCAGCATTTT.

The V and J genes are TRBV27 and TRBJ2-6; the D gene could be TRBD1 or TRBD2 (5 bases each). Germline V gives CDR1 MNHEY, CDR2 SMNVEV (reference sequence). Trimming shortened V by 6 bases and J by 3 bases, and 12 bases separated the two germline ends. There are 15 residues in the CDR3. The CDR3 loop is CASRGLGDGANVLTF. The CDR3 region has the DNA TGTGCCAGCAGGGGGTTGGGGGATGGGGCCAACGTCCTGACTTTC.

The rearrangement uses TRBV6-6 and TRBJ1-5; maybe TRBD1 (6 bases). Germline values: CDR1 MNHNY, CDR2 SVGAGI (reference sequence). Deletions cut 2 bases from V and 11 bases from J, with 16 bases between. The CDR3 contains 14 residues. Written as DNA, the CDR3 is TGTGCCAGCAGTTACCCCGACAGGCGTCGAGCCCAGCATTTT. Its translation: CASSYPDRRRAQHF.

The V gene is TRBV10-3, the J gene TRBJ1-1, with D hard to call. The ends were cut back, 9 bases at V and 4 bases at J, with 18 bases in the middle. This CDR3 spans 14 amino acids. Per germline, CDR1 ENHRY and CDR2 SYGVKD. The CDR3 is CAIGEDLWSTEAFF. CDR3 coding DNA: TGTGCCATAGGCGAGGACCTGTGGAGCACTGAAGCTTTCTTT.

This chain uses TRBV10-3 with TRBJ2-2, with 7 bases that match TRBD1. Trimming took 7 bases from V and 2 from J; bases not matched to a gene: 4. CDR1 is ENHRY and CDR2 is SYGVKD in the germline V gene. This CDR3 is built from 14 residues. In DNA form, the CDR3 reads TGTGCCATCAAAGGGGACAGAAACACCGGGGAGCTGTTTTTT. It codes for CAIKGDRNTGELFF.

This clone showed up just once. V usage is TRBV7-2 and J usage is TRBJ1-1; D not resolved. CDR1 and CDR2 from the germline V gene are SGHTA and FQGNSA. V was pared by 2 bases and J by 0 bases, with 4 bases between. The CDR3 runs to 13 residues. CDR3 in DNA: TGTGCCAGCAGCTTATGGATGAACACTGAAGCTTTCTTT. Residues: CASSLWMNTEAFF.

The chain is built from TRBV4-1 and TRBJ2-5, with D perhaps TRBD1 (5 bases). This CDR3 comprises 15 residues. Germline-derived CDR1 and CDR2 are MGHRA and YSYEKL. V was shortened by 4 bases and J by 3 bases, with 15 bases between the two germline ends. The CDR3 sequence is CASSPLTTGKETQYF. CDR3 bases: TGCGCCAGCAGCCCCCTAACCACAGGAAAAGAGACCCAGTACTTC.

This rearrangement joins TRBV5-6 to TRBJ1-5; 8 nucleotides line up with TRBD1. The CDR3 has 15 residues. Germline V CDR1 and CDR2: SGHDT, YYEEEE. V gave up 0 bases and J gave up 4 bases; unmatched junction bases: 3. The CDR3 sequence: CASSLGTGGNQPQHF. In DNA, the CDR3 is TGTGCCAGCAGCTTGGGTACAGGGGGAAATCAGCCCCAGCATTTT.

This chain uses TRBV19 with TRBJ1-2; D remains unclear. The germline gives CDR1 LNHDA, CDR2 SQIVND (reference sequence). CDR3 length equals 14 residues. V was trimmed by 3 bases and J by 4 bases, leaving 12 bases between them. The CDR3 reads CASSMSPEGYGYTF. For the CDR3, the DNA is TGTGCCAGTAGTATGTCCCCGGAGGGCTATGGCTACACCTTC.

The chain has TRBV13 and TRBJ1-2; 7 nucleotides agree with TRBD1. Germline assignment: CDR1 PRHDT and CDR2 FYEKMQ (reference sequence). The ends lost 5 bases at V and 5 bases at J; junction bases unmatched: 5. The CDR3 covers 13 residues. CDR3 residues: CASSPDRVYGYTF. In DNA, the CDR3 is TGTGCCAGCAGCCCAGACAGGGTTTATGGCTACACCTTC.

The V and J genes are TRBV29-1 and TRBJ1-4, with no clear D. CDR3 length: 13 residues. CDR1 and CDR2 from the germline V gene are SQVTM and ANQGSEA. Trimming pared 4 bases from V and 7 bases from J, leaving 13 bases between. The CDR3: CSVVAQRGEKLFF. The CDR3 coding sequence is TGCAGCGTTGTTGCGCAGAGAGGTGAAAAACTGTTTTTT. The variable domain in full, with the rest retrieved from reference TRBV29-1 and TRBJ1-4, is SAVISQKPSRDICQRGTSLTIQCQVDSQVTMMFWYRQQPGQSLTLIATANQGSEATYESGFVIDKFPISRPNLTFSTLTVSNMSPEDSSIYLCSVVAQRGEKLFFGSGTQLSVL.

The chain has TRBV18 and TRBJ2-7, with D perhaps matching TRBD2 (5 bases). Per germline, CDR1 KGHSH and CDR2 LQKENI. Trimming took off 6 bases at V and 5 bases at J, with 14 bases between the two ends. The CDR3 has 13 amino acids. CDR3 residues: CASSPMARDEQYF. In DNA, the CDR3 is TGTGCCAGCTCCCCAATGGCGCGGGACGAGCAGTACTTC.

The chain recombines TRBV19 with TRBJ1-2; D perhaps matches TRBD1 (5 bases). Germline V gene data show CDR1 as LNHDA and CDR2 as SQIVND (reference sequence). The CDR3 has 15 amino acids. Trimming cost V 5 bases and J 4 bases, with 17 bases left between them. DNA of the CDR3: TGTGCCAGTAGTCCCTCAGGGATGGGGGGCTATGGCTACACCTTC. It codes for CASSPSGMGGYGYTF.

The chain recombines TRBV6-5 with TRBJ1-5; D call uncertain. The CDR3 has 15 residues. Germline V lookup: CDR1 MNHEY, CDR2 SVGAGI. Trimming removed 2 bases at V and 0 bases at J, with 8 bases between. The CDR3 region is CASSYGKNSNQPQHF. The CDR3, as DNA: TGTGCCAGCAGTTACGGGAAAAATAGCAATCAGCCCCAGCATTTT.

This clone was detected only once. The genes are TRBV11-2 and TRBJ2-5, with 7 bases identical to TRBD2. After removal of 5 bases from V and 4 bases from J, the junction contained 10 bases not matched to a gene. The CDR3 spans 15 residues. Germline CDR1 SGHAT, CDR2 FQNNGV. The CDR3 nucleotides read TGTGCCAGCAGCGTTCGGGGGGTCCTCCGAGAGACCCAGTACTTC. It yields the protein CASSVRGVLRETQYF.